The 10 T cell receptor beta chains listed next were all sequenced from one sample in a study of blood T cell repertoires in COVID-19 (dated by TCRdb to the early 2020s). Library method: the immunoSEQ multiplex PCR assay. In TCRdb, the immuneACCESS table is reduced to in-frame sequences with V and J assigned. These tables do not hold every clone; where another copy was compared, an unresolved V gene accounts for under half, and the others remain unexplained. The sample table lists fewer than 450,000 clones, approximately 87% of them with a count of one. Together, the top ten hold around 6% of the sample. The sample taken for sequencing was peripheral blood. The receptors stem from a woman in her forties or fifties with COVID-19, enrolled during active disease.

The rearrangement joins TRBV7-9 to TRBJ1-2, with 9 bases fitting TRBD1. Germline assignment: CDR1 SEHNR and CDR2 FQNEAQ (reference sequence). After removal of 3 bases from V and 7 bases from J, the junction contained 3 bases not matched to a gene. The CDR3 is 13 amino acids. CDR3: CASSLGQGSGYTF. In DNA, the CDR3 is TGTGCCAGCAGCTTGGGACAGGGATCTGGCTACACCTTC.

The rearrangement joins TRBV20-1 to TRBJ2-7; 8 positions match TRBD1. J was trimmed by 0 bases and V by 3 bases; bases with no gene match: 10. Per the germline V gene, CDR1 is DFQATT and CDR2 is SNEGSKA (reference sequence). This CDR3 contains 16 residues. CDR3 sequence (DNA): TGCAGTGCTAGTCCCCCCAGACAGGGGACCTCCTACGAGCAGTACTTC. Translated, it gives CSASPPRQGTSYEQYF.

This clone was detected ten times or more. This chain uses TRBV2 with TRBJ2-1, with 9 bases matching TRBD1. Trimming cost V 5 bases and J 4 bases; bases outside gene matches: 12. The CDR3 has 17 residues. Germline values: CDR1 SNHLY, CDR2 FYNNEI. In nucleotides, the CDR3 is TGTGCCAGCAGTTCCGGGACAGGGTTGTTGGATTACAATGAGCAGTTCTTC. Encoded protein: CASSSGTGLLDYNEQFF.

The chain combines TRBV27 with TRBJ1-3; D unclear. The length of the CDR3 is 13 residues. V lost 8 bases and J lost 4, with 12 bases in between. From germline, CDR1 is MNHEY and CDR2 SMNVEV (reference sequence). In DNA form, the CDR3 reads TGTGCCAGCTCCGCCCGAGGAGGAAACACCATATATTTT. This encodes CASSARGGNTIYF.

The chain carries TRBV5-4 and TRBJ1-2; D may be TRBD1 (5 bases). This CDR3 has 13 residues. Trimming took 1 base from V and 6 from J, leaving 10 bases between them. Germline lookup yields CDR1 SGHNT and CDR2 YYREEE (reference sequence). The CDR3 spells CASSLTGGHGYTF. CDR3 in DNA: TGTGCCAGCAGCTTGACGGGGGGTCATGGCTACACCTTC.

The chain recombines TRBV2 with TRBJ2-3, with D possibly TRBD1 on 6 matching bases. V was pared by 6 bases and J by 0 bases, with 16 bases between. The CDR3 loop spans 16 amino acids. Germline assignment: CDR1 SNHLY and CDR2 FYNNEI. The DNA of the CDR3 is TGTGCCAGCAGACAGGGATGGGGGATTAGCACAGATACGCAGTATTTT. This encodes CASRQGWGISTDTQYF.

As regards this clone: Other DNA sequences of this sample code for an identical CDR3. The chain joins TRBV5-1 to TRBJ1-4; D gene ambiguous. CDR1 is SGHRS and CDR2 is YFSETQ in the germline V gene. Trimming stripped 1 base from V and 0 bases from J, with 4 bases between. The CDR3 covers 14 residues. The CDR3 DNA sequence: TGCGCCAGCAGCTTGATCGCAACTAATGAAAAACTGTTTTTT. Translation gives CASSLIATNEKLFF. The full variable domain, in which reference TRBV5-1 and TRBJ1-4 provide the parts outside the CDR3, is KAGVTQTPRYLIKTRGQQVTLSCSPISGHRSVSWYQQTPGQGLQFLFEYFSETQRNKGNFPGRFSGRQFSNSRSEMNVSTLELGDSALYLCASSLIATNEKLFFGSGTQLSVL.

This chain joins TRBV2 and TRBJ1-5, with 10 bases that match TRBD1. Losses at the gene ends were 6 bases for V and 3 bases for J; bases not matched to a gene: 14. CDR1 and CDR2 (germline): SNHLY, FYNNEI. The CDR3 has 18 amino acids. DNA of the CDR3: TGTGCCAGCAGAAATCGGTCTCCGGGACAGGGGAACAATCAGCCCCAGCATTTT. Translation: CASRNRSPGQGNNQPQHF.

This clone appeared once. This sequence joins TRBV19 and TRBJ2-7, with TRBD2 identical over 12 bases. This CDR3 has 20 residues. Germline V lookup: CDR1 LNHDA, CDR2 SQIVND (reference sequence). V dropped 4 bases and J dropped 4; count of bases not matched to a gene: 20. This CDR3 reads CASSTGFGLAGGRYSYEQYF. For the CDR3, the DNA is TGTGCCAGTAGTACTGGGTTCGGGCTAGCGGGAGGGCGATACTCTTACGAGCAGTACTTC.

The V call is TRBV7-6, the J call TRBJ2-1; TRBD2 is a possible D gene (5 bases). CDR3 size: 16 residues. The germline gives CDR1 SGHVS, CDR2 FNYEAQ. Between the trimmed V and J ends, which lost 3 bases and 5 bases, there was a span of 17 bases. CDR3 in amino acids: CASSFGEGGLNNEQFF. CDR3 coding DNA: TGTGCCAGCAGCTTCGGTGAGGGCGGCCTAAACAATGAGCAGTTCTTC.